One and the same sample provided the 3 T cell receptor beta chains below, sequenced in a study of T-cell reconstitution after alpha-beta-depleted transplantation in children. Molecular barcoding with unique molecular identifiers was used for the TCRbeta library. TCRdb reanalysed the PCR reads using MiXCR and keeps one entry per CDR3 protein. The sample lists over 150,000 distinct CDR3 sequences; 6.3% were seen once. The starting material was PBMCs, obtained before TCRalphabeta/CD19-depleted stem cell transplant. These receptors all come from a girl in the first two years of life with combined immunodeficiency, due to receive a stem cell transplant.

Many counts were recorded for this clonotype. The gene calls are TRBV7-9 and TRBJ1-1, with D uncertain. There are 15 residues in the CDR3. V was cut by 4 bases and J by 3 bases, with 15 bases left in between. Germline lookup yields CDR1 SEHNR and CDR2 FQNEAQ (reference sequence). This CDR3 is CASSSSGYSDTEAFF. The CDR3 nucleotides read TGTGCCAGCAGCTCGTCAGGATACTCAGACACTGAAGCTTTCTTT.

This clonotype was detected ten times or more. A read error may be the cause here, since a much bigger clone is one base away. The genes are TRBV28 and TRBJ2-3, with D hard to call. The end of the DNA is better explained by TRBJ1-5, so the J call may be wrong. The CDR3 runs to 16 residues. Germline V gene lookup returns CDR1 MDHEN and CDR2 SYDVKM. The CDR3 is CASSLYQAEVTDTQHF. In nucleotides, the CDR3 is TGTGCCAGCAGTTTATATCAAGCGGAGGTCACAGATACGCAGCATTTT.

At least ten counts were recorded for this clonotype. The chain recombines TRBV12-3 or TRBV12-4 with TRBJ2-1; tentatively, D is TRBD1 (5 bases). Trimming left V 8 bases short and J 8 bases short, with 7 bases between. The CDR3 is 10 amino acids. The CDR3 DNA reads as TGTGCCAGCGGGGCGGATGAGCAGTTCTTC. Translated: CASGADEQFF.